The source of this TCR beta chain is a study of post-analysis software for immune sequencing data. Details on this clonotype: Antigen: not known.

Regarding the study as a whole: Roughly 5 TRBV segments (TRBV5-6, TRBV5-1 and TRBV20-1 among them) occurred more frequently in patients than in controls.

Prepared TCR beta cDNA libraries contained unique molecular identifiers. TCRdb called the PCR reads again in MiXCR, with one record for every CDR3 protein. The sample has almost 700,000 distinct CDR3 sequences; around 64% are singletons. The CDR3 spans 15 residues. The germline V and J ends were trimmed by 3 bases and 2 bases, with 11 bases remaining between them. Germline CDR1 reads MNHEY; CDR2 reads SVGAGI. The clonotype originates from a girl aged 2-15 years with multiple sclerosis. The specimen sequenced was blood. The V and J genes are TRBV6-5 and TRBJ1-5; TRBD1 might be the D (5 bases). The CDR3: CASSYTGPGNQPQHF. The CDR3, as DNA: TGTGCCAGCAGTTATACGGGACCGGGCAATCAGCCCCAGCATTTT.